This TCR beta chain is drawn from a study of molecular identifiers for immune sequencing clone quantification. This clonotype was detected many times. TCRdb independently ran MiXCR on the PCR reads; one entry per CDR3 protein. The sample lists over 600,000 distinct CDR3 sequences, around 20% occurring once. The ends were cut back, 4 bases at V and 2 bases at J, with 8 bases in the middle. The CDR3 has 13 amino acids. Germline V gene data show CDR1 as LNHDA and CDR2 as SQIVND (reference sequence). This rearrangement joins TRBV19 to TRBJ1-2; a possible D gene is TRBD1 (6 bases). Input material: naive CD8+ T cells from blood, with Jurkat cell RNA spiked in. This sample's subset: FACS-sorted CD8+CD4-CCR7+CD45RA+ naive T cells. The clonotype originates from a human donor in good health. Some libraries in this study had Jurkat cell RNA spiked in. This CDR3 is CASSTGQNYGYTF. The CDR3 DNA is TGTGCCAGTAGTACAGGACAGAACTATGGCTACACCTTC.